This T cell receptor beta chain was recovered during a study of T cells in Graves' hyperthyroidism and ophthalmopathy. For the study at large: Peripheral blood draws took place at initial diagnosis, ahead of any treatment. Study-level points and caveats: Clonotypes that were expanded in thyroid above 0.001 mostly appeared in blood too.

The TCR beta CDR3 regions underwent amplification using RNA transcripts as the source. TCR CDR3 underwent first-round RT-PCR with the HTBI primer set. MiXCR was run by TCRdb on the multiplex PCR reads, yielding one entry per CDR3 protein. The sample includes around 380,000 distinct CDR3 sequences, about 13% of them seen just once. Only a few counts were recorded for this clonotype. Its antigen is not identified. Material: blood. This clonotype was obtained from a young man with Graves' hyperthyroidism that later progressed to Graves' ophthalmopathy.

CDR3 sequence: CASSVLVGTGNTIYF. For the CDR3, the DNA is TGTGCCAGCAGCGTCCTCGTAGGGACTGGAAACACCATATATTTT. The chain has TRBV9 and TRBJ1-3; D ambiguous. The germline V gene has CDR1 SGDLS and CDR2 YYNGEE. Deletions cut 2 bases from V and 2 bases from J, with 11 bases between. This CDR3 has 15 residues.